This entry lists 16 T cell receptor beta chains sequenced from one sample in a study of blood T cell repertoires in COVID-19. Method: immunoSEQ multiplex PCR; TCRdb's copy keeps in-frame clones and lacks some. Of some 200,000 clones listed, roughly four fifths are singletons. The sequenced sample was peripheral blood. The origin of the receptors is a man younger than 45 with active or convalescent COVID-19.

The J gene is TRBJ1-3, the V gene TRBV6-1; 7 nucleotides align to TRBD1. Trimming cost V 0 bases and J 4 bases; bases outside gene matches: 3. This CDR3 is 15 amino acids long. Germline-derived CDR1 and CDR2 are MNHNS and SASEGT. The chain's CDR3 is CASSEAQGNGNTIYF. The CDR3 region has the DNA TGTGCCAGCAGTGAAGCACAGGGGAACGGAAACACCATATATTTT.

CDR3: CASSLEGVGGRRVEKLFF. CDR3 bases: TGTGCCAGCAGTTTAGAGGGGGTGGGAGGGAGGCGCGTCGAAAAACTGTTTTTT. This chain links TRBV27 with TRBJ1-4; maybe TRBD1 (6 bases). The CDR3 is made up of 18 amino acids. Germline V lookup: CDR1 MNHEY, CDR2 SMNVEV (reference sequence). Trimming pared 2 bases from V and 8 bases from J, leaving 24 bases between.

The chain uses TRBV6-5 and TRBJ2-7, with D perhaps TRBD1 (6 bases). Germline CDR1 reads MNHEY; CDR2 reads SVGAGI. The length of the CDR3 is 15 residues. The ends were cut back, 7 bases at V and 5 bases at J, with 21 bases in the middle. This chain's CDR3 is CASTTGFVQGHEQYF. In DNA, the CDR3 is TGTGCCAGCACCACAGGGTTTGTTCAAGGCCACGAGCAGTACTTC.

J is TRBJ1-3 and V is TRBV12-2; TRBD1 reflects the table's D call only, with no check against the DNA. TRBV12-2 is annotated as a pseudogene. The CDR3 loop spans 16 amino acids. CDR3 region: CASRSGQGSSGNTIYF. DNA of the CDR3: TGTGCAAGTCGCTCCGGGCAGGGATCTTCTGGAAACACCATATATTTT.

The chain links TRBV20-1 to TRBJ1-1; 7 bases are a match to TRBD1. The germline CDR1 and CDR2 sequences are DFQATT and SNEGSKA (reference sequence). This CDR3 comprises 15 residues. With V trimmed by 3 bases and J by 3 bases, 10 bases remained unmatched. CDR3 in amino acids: CSASLQGGSHTEAFF. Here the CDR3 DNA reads TGCAGTGCTAGTCTCCAAGGGGGCAGTCACACTGAAGCTTTCTTT.

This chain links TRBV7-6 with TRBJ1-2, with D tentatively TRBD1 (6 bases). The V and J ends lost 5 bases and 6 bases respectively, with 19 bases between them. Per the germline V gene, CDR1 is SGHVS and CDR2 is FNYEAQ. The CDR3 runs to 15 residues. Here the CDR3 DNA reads TGTGCCAGCAGCCCCGGGACTCCGGGGGGGCATGGCTACACCTTC. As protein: CASSPGTPGGHGYTF.

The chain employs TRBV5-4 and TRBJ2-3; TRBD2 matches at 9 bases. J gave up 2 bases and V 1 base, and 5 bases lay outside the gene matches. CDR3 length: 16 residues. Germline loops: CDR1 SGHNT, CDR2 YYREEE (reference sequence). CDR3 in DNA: TGTGCCAGCAGCTTGCGGCTAGCGGGGATCACAGATACGCAGTATTTT. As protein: CASSLRLAGITDTQYF.

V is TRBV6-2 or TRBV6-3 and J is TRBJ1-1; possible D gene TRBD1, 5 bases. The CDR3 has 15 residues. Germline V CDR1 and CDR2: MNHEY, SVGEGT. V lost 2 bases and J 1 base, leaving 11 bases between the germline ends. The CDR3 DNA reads TGTGCCAGCAGTTACGGGGGGATCGGGAACACTGAAGCTTTCTTT. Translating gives CASSYGGIGNTEAFF.

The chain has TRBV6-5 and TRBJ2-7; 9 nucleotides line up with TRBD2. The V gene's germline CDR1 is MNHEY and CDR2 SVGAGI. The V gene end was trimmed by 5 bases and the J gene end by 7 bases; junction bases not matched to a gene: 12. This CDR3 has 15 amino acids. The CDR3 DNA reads TGTGCCAGCAGTAAGACCCGAGCGGGAGGCCAGGAGCAGTACTTC. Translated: CASSKTRAGGQEQYF.

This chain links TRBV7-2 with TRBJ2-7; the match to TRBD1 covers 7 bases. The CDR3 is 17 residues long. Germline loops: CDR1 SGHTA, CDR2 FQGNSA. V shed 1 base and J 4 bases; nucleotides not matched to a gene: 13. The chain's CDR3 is CASSLVNHRDRLYEQYF. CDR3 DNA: TGTGCCAGCAGCTTAGTGAACCACCGGGACAGACTGTACGAGCAGTACTTC. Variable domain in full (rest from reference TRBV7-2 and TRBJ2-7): GAGVSQSPSNKVTEKGKDVELRCDPISGHTALYWYRQSLGQGLEFLIYFQGNSAPDKSGLPSDRFSAERTGGSVSTLTIQRTQQEDSAVYLCASSLVNHRDRLYEQYFGPGTRLTVT.

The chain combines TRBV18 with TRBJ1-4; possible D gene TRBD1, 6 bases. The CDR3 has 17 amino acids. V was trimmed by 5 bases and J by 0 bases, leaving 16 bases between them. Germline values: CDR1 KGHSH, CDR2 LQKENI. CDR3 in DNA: TGTGCCAGCTCAACTTACGGACAGCCTGCAACTAATGAAAAACTGTTTTTT. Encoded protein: CASSTYGQPATNEKLFF.

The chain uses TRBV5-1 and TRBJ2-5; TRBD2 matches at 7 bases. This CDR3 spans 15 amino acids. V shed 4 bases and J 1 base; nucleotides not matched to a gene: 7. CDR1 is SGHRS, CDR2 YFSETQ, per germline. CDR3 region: CASSASSGVQETQYF. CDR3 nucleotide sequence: TGCGCCAGCAGCGCCTCAAGCGGGGTCCAAGAGACCCAGTACTTC.

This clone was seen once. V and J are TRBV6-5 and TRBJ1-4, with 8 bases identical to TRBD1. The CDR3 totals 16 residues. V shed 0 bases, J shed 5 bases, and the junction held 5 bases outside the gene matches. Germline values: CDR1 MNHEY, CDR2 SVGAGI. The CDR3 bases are TGTGCCAGCAGTTACTCTTACAGGGGGTTAAATGAAAAACTGTTTTTT. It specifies CASSYSYRGLNEKLFF.

The chain's CDR3 is CASSLSTSGAYNEQFF. CDR3 DNA: TGTGCCAGCAGCCTGTCGACTAGCGGGGCCTACAATGAGCAGTTCTTC. This sequence joins TRBV5-4 and TRBJ2-1; 11 bases map to TRBD2. V lost 4 bases, J lost 2 bases, and 5 bases stayed unmatched. Germline CDR1 reads SGHNT; CDR2 reads YYREEE (reference sequence). This CDR3 has 16 residues.

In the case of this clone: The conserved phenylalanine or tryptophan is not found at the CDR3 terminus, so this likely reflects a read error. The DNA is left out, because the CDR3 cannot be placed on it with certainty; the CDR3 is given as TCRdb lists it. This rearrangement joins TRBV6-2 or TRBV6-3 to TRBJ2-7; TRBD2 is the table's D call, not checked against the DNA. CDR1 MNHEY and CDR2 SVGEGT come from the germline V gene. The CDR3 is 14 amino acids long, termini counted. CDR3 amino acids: CASSGAYGTSGSVP.

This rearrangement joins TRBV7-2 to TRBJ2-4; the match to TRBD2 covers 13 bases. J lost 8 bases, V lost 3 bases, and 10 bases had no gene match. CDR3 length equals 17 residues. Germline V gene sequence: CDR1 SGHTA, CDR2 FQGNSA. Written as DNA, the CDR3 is TGTGCCAGCAGCTTCCGACTAGCGGGAGGACCTGGGGACATTCAGTACTTC. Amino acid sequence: CASSFRLAGGPGDIQYF.